A single sample is the source of the 23 T cell receptor beta chains below, sequenced in a study of PD-1 and CTLA-4 blockade in melanoma. The method was immunoSEQ multiplex PCR; TCRdb's version includes in-frame clones alone and lacks a portion of them. Seen here are some 29,000 clones, roughly nine tenths observed once, and the top ten hold 8% to 9.5%. The source material was CD8+ T cells from peripheral blood, sampled before anti-PD-1 treatment. The receptors originated from a human donor with melanoma.

The chain combines TRBV6-5 with TRBJ2-7, with TRBD2 matching 12 bases. Germline V CDR1 and CDR2: MNHEY, SVGAGI. Trimming at V came to 6 bases and at J to 4 bases, leaving 7 bases not matched to a gene. The CDR3 length is 15 residues. CDR3 bases: TGTGCCAGCAGCCTGACTAGCGGGAGTGGGTACGAGCAGTACTTC. As protein: CASSLTSGSGYEQYF.

V and J are TRBV30 and TRBJ1-1; D gene unclear. The length of the CDR3 is 13 residues. Germline V gives CDR1 GTSNPN, CDR2 SVGIG (reference sequence). V lost 5 bases to trimming and J lost 4 bases, with 14 bases between them. In nucleotides, the CDR3 is TGTGCCTGGTCACCGGACCCGGGCACTGAAGCTTTCTTT. This translates into CAWSPDPGTEAFF.

The chain has TRBV4-2 and TRBJ2-7; 13 bases agree with TRBD2. The J segment lost 2 bases and the V segment lost 3 bases, leaving 10 bases of the junction unmatched. The CDR3 contains 18 residues. The germline V gene has CDR1 LGHNA and CDR2 YNFKEQ. The CDR3 DNA reads TGTGCCAGCAGCCAGGAGCCGGGACTAGCGGGATCAACCTACGAGCAGTACTTC. Its protein product is CASSQEPGLAGSTYEQYF.

The chain combines TRBV7-9 with TRBJ2-7; a weak D match, TRBD2 (5 bases). The CDR3 contains 13 residues. V lost 0 bases to trimming and J lost 4 bases, with 7 bases between them. Germline values: CDR1 SEHNR, CDR2 FQNEAQ (reference sequence). CDR3 residues: CASSLAGDYEQYF. CDR3 sequence (DNA): TGTGCCAGCAGCTTAGCCGGGGATTACGAGCAGTACTTC.

The chain couples TRBV27 to TRBJ1-6; D call uncertain. This CDR3 contains 16 residues. CDR1 and CDR2 from the germline V gene are MNHEY and SMNVEV (reference sequence). V lost 2 bases to trimming and J lost 5 bases, with 13 bases between them. The chain's CDR3 is CASSLERAPDNSPLHF. CDR3 nucleotides: TGTGCCAGCAGTTTAGAAAGGGCGCCGGATAATTCACCCCTCCACTTT.

The V call is TRBV7-9, the J call TRBJ1-4; 7 bases are a match to TRBD1. Germline CDR1 and CDR2: SEHNR and FQNEAQ (reference sequence). The CDR3 has 18 residues. V lost 4 bases and J lost 10; bases outside the gene matches: 21. The CDR3 protein is CASSSDDPGQGVFRKLFF. The CDR3 nucleotides are TGTGCCAGCAGCTCAGACGACCCGGGCCAGGGGGTGTTTCGAAAACTGTTTTTT.

CDR3 nucleotides: TGTGCCAGCAGCTCCCATGAGACTGGGGCCGATAATGAAAAACTGTTTTTT. It specifies CASSSHETGADNEKLFF. This rearrangement joins TRBV11-2 to TRBJ1-4; D might be TRBD1 (5 bases). CDR1 is SGHAT, CDR2 FQNNGV, per germline. The CDR3 is 17 amino acids. Trimming pared 4 bases from V and 4 bases from J, leaving 19 bases between.

The V call is TRBV6-4, the J call TRBJ2-1, with 9 bases lining up with TRBD2. Per germline, CDR1 MRHNA and CDR2 SNTAGT. The CDR3 loop spans 16 amino acids. V was pared by 0 bases and J by 3 bases, with 3 bases of the junction left unmatched. Written as DNA, the CDR3 is TGTGCCAGCAGTGACTCGCCTAGCGGGGACTACAATGAGCAGTTCTTC. This gives the protein CASSDSPSGDYNEQFF.

The rearrangement links TRBV29-1 to TRBJ1-1, with D unclear. The germline V and J ends were trimmed by 3 bases and 1 base, with 12 bases remaining between them. From germline, CDR1 is SQVTM and CDR2 ANQGSEA. The CDR3 sequence is 14 residues long. The CDR3, as DNA: TGCAGCGTTGATGCGGGGAATGCGAACACTGAAGCTTTCTTT. Amino acid sequence: CSVDAGNANTEAFF.

This clone was recorded only once. Germline is not matched at one junction end, which may reflect a read error. The rearrangement uses TRBV29-1 and TRBJ2-1; D is uncertain. CDR3 length: 12 residues. Per germline, CDR1 SQVTM and CDR2 ANQGSEA. This CDR3 reads CSFELSYNEQFF. The CDR3 region has the DNA TGCAGCTTTGAGCTTTCCTACAATGAGCAGTTCTTC.

This chain connects TRBV5-8 to TRBJ1-1, with D perhaps matching TRBD1 (5 bases). This CDR3 is built from 18 residues. Trimming removed 2 bases at V and 2 bases at J, with 22 bases between. Looked up from germline, CDR1 is SGHTS and CDR2 is YDEGEE. In DNA, the CDR3 is TGTGCCAGCAGCTTCTGGGTGGGGTTGGAGGGGCATAACACTGAAGCTTTCTTT. Its translation is CASSFWVGLEGHNTEAFF.

The chain carries TRBV19 and TRBJ2-7, with 7 bases matching TRBD2. Germline V CDR1 and CDR2: LNHDA, SQIVND (reference sequence). The CDR3 consists of 14 residues. V lost 6 bases to trimming and J lost 2 bases; unmatched junction nucleotides: 7. Here the CDR3 DNA reads TGTGCCAGTAGCATCGGGGAGGGTCCCTACGAGCAGTACTTC. The encoded protein is CASSIGEGPYEQYF.

The chain has TRBV3-1 (or the pseudogene TRBV3-2) and TRBJ1-1; 7 bases agree with TRBD1. Trimming at V came to 4 bases and at J to 7 bases, leaving 6 bases not matched to a gene. There are 13 residues in the CDR3. Germline V gives CDR1 LGHDT, CDR2 YNNKEL (reference sequence). The CDR3 nucleotides read TGTGCCAGCAGCCCCACGGGACAGAGTGAAGCTTTCTTT. Translation gives CASSPTGQSEAFF.

This chain links TRBV4-1 with TRBJ2-6; D gene ambiguous. Germline V lookup: CDR1 MGHRA, CDR2 YSYEKL. V was shortened by 1 base and J by 4 bases, with 8 bases between the two germline ends. The CDR3 runs to 15 residues. The CDR3, as DNA: TGCGCCAGCAGCCAAGCCGGGTTGGGGGCCAACGTCCTGACTTTC. As protein: CASSQAGLGANVLTF.

The rearrangement uses TRBV14 and TRBJ1-2; D not certain. The CDR3 runs to 12 residues. Germline values: CDR1 SGHDN, CDR2 FVKESK. Deletions cut 1 base from V and 6 bases from J, with 6 bases between. CDR3 nucleotides: TGTGCCAGCAGCCAAGTAACGGATGGCTACACCTTC. Protein product: CASSQVTDGYTF.

The V and J genes are TRBV11-2 and TRBJ1-2, with a tentative D call TRBD1 (6 bases). CDR1 and CDR2 from the germline V gene are SGHAT and FQNNGV. This CDR3 has 15 residues. The V end was cut by 1 base, the J end by 0 bases, with 9 bases between. CDR3 nucleotides: TGTGCCAGCAGCTTAGTGGGGGCAGCTAACTATGGCTACACCTTC. Residues: CASSLVGAANYGYTF.

V is TRBV7-9 and J is TRBJ2-5; maybe TRBD2 (6 bases). Germline CDR1 SEHNR, CDR2 FQNEAQ (reference sequence). Trimming shortened V by 5 bases and J by 0 bases, and 19 bases separated the two germline ends. This CDR3 contains 17 residues. The CDR3 here is CASSLQEGIVDQETQYF. The CDR3 DNA is TGTGCCAGCAGCCTTCAGGAGGGGATTGTAGACCAAGAGACCCAGTACTTC. The entire variable domain, with the rest obtained from reference TRBV7-9 and TRBJ2-5, is as follows: DTGVSQNPRHKITKRGQNVTFRCDPISEHNRLYWYRQTLGQGPEFLTYFQNEAQLEKSRLLSDRFSAERPKGSFSTLEIQRTEQGDSAMYLCASSLQEGIVDQETQYFGPGTRLLVL.

V usage is TRBV7-9 and J usage is TRBJ1-4; D is possibly TRBD1 (5 bases). The CDR3 is 14 residues long. In germline, CDR1 is SEHNR, CDR2 FQNEAQ (reference sequence). Trimming took off 5 bases at V and 7 bases at J, with 14 bases between the two ends. The CDR3, as DNA: TGTGCCAGCAGCCCACCGACAGAAACTGAAAAACTGTTTTTT. This sequence encodes CASSPPTETEKLFF. The full variable domain, its missing parts supplied by reference TRBV7-9 and TRBJ1-4, is DTGVSQNPRHKITKRGQNVTFRCDPISEHNRLYWYRQTLGQGPEFLTYFQNEAQLEKSRLLSDRFSAERPKGSFSTLEIQRTEQGDSAMYLCASSPPTETEKLFFGSGTQLSVL.

This clone was detected only once. V is TRBV28 and J is TRBJ1-1; possible D gene TRBD1, 6 bases. The CDR3 sequence is 15 residues long. V was cut by 5 bases and J by 1 base, with 14 bases left in between. CDR1 and CDR2 from the germline V gene are MDHEN and SYDVKM. The CDR3 nucleotides read TGTGCCAGCAGTCCCTCGGACAGAGAGAACACTGAAGCTTTCTTT. Its protein product is CASSPSDRENTEAFF.

This chain uses TRBV4-1 with TRBJ1-1, with D hard to call. This CDR3 comprises 13 residues. The germline V and J ends were trimmed by 0 bases and 5 bases, with 7 bases remaining between them. CDR1 is MGHRA and CDR2 is YSYEKL in the germline V gene. CDR3 nucleotides: TGCGCCAGCAGCCAAGATACTGGTACTGAAGCTTTCTTT. Translation gives CASSQDTGTEAFF.

This clone appeared a few times. The identical CDR3 is also encoded by other nucleotide sequences in the sample. J is TRBJ1-5 and V is TRBV6-2 or TRBV6-3, with D possibly TRBD1 on 5 matching bases. CDR1 and CDR2 from the germline V gene are MNHEY and SVGEGT. CDR3 size: 13 residues. Trimming removed 5 bases from V and 1 base from J, with 6 bases in between. This chain's CDR3 is CASSPGSNQPQHF. The CDR3 nucleotides are TGTGCCAGCAGTCCAGGGAGCAATCAGCCCCAGCATTTT.

As to this clone: The sample contains more than one DNA sequence encoding this CDR3. In nucleotides, the CDR3 is TGTGCCAGCAGCCCCGGGACTAGCGGGAAGGACACCGGGGAGCTGTTTTTT. Its translation is CASSPGTSGKDTGELFF. The chain recombines TRBV11-3 with TRBJ2-2; 13 bases line up with TRBD2. The CDR3 runs 17 residues. Germline values: CDR1 SGHNT, CDR2 YENEEA. V dropped 5 bases and J dropped 3; count of bases not matched to a gene: 6.

This chain links TRBV6-1 with TRBJ2-1, with TRBD2 as a possible D gene (6 bases). The germline CDR1 and CDR2 sequences are MNHNS and SASEGT. The CDR3 sequence is 12 residues long. The V and J ends lost 8 bases and 8 bases respectively, with 13 bases between them. CDR3 bases: TGTGCCAGCGCCCGCTGGGGGGATGAGCAGTTCTTC. It encodes CASARWGDEQFF.